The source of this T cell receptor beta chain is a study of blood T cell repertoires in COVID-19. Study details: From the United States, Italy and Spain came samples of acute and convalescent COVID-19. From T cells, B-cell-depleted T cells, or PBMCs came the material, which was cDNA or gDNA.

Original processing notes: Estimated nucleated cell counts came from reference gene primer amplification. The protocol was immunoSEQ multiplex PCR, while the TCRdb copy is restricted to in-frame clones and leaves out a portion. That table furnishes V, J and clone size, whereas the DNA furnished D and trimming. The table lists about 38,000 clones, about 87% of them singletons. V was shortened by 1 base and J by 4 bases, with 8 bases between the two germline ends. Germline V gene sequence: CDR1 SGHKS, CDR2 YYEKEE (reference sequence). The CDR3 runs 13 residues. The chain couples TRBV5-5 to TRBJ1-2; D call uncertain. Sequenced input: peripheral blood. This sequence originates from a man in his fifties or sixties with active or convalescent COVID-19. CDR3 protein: CASSLRQVYGYTF. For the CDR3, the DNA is TGTGCCAGCAGCTTGCGTCAGGTCTATGGCTACACCTTC.